The clone carrying this T cell receptor (beta chain) appeared once. These data originate in a study of regulatory T cells in long-lasting Graves disease. Trimming took 3 bases from V and 0 from J, leaving 9 bases between them. Germline V gene data show CDR1 as SGHTA and CDR2 as FQGNSA. The length of the CDR3 is 14 residues. Arm-PCR with iRepertoire HTBI primers amplified the CDR3 regions for these TCR beta libraries. TCRdb reprocessed the multiplex PCR reads with MiXCR, giving one entry per CDR3 protein. This sample yields 440,000 or so distinct CDR3 sequences, of which over 15% are seen a single time; around a tenth belongs to the top ten. Regarding time point: newly diagnosed GD, antithyroid drugs for less than 3 months. PBMCs were the source of the RNA used for TCR sequencing. The same specimen was also included in a second study, on T cells in Graves' hyperthyroidism and ophthalmopathy. That report adds: HTBI primers were used for first-round RT-PCR of the TCR CDR3.

This specimen was peripheral blood mononuclear cells (PBMCs), taken at new diagnosis, from a patient treated with antithyroid drugs. The clonotype comes from a woman in her thirties with Graves disease. This chain joins TRBV7-2 and TRBJ2-7; no reliable D call. Here the CDR3 reads CASSFRTNSYEQYF. The CDR3 DNA is TGTGCCAGCAGCTTTAGGACCAACTCCTACGAGCAGTACTTC. The whole variable domain, filled in from reference TRBV7-2 and TRBJ2-7, reads GAGVSQSPSNKVTEKGKDVELRCDPISGHTALYWYRQSLGQGLEFLIYFQGNSAPDKSGLPSDRFSAERTGGSVSTLTIQRTQQEDSAVYLCASSFRTNSYEQYFGPGTRLTVT.